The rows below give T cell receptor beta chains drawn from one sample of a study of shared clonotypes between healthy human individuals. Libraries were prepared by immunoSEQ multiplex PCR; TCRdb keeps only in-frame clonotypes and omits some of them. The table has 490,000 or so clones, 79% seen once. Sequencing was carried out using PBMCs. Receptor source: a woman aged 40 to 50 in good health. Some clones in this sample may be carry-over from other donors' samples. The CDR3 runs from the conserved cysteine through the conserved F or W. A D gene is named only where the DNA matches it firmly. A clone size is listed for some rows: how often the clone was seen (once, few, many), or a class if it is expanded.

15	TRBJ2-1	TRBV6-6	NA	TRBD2	CASRTTSGSHNEQFF	TGTGCCAGCAGGACTACTAGCGGGAGTCACAATGAGCAGTTCTTC
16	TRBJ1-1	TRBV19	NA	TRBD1	CASSLPRDRLNTEAFF	TGTGCCAGTAGTCTCCCTCGGGACAGGTTGAACACTGAAGCTTTCTTT
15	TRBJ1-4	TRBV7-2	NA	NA	CASSLAEGDGEKLFF	TGTGCCAGCAGCTTAGCTGAGGGGGATGGTGAAAAACTGTTTTTT
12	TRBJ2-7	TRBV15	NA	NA	CATSRAVSEQYF	TGTGCCACCAGCAGAGCGGTTAGTGAGCAGTACTTC
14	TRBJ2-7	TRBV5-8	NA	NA	CASSPVYGSYEQYF	TGTGCCAGCAGCCCGGTTTACGGATCCTACGAGCAGTACTTC
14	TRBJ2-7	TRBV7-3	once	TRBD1	CASSLNRGQYEQYF	TGTGCCAGCAGCTTAAATCGGGGACAGTACGAGCAGTACTTC
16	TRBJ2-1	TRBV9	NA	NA	CASSPRGSWVYNEQFF	TGTGCCAGCAGCCCCCGGGGTAGTTGGGTCTACAATGAGCAGTTCTTC
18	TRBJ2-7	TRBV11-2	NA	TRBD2	CASSFLAGRSLGNYEQYF	TGTGCCAGCAGCTTTTTAGCGGGACGAAGCCTAGGGAACTACGAGCAGTACTTC
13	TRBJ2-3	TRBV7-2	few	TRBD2	CASSLRRGDTQYF	TGTGCCAGCAGCTTAAGGCGGGGGGATACGCAGTATTTT
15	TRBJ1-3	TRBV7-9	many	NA	CASSQRTGSGNTIYF	TGTGCCAGCAGCCAACGAACAGGGTCAGGAAACACCATATATTTT
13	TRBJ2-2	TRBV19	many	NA	CASSMWNTGELFF	TGTGCCAGTAGTATGTGGAACACCGGGGAGCTGTTTTTT
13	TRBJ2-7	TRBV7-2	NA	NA	CASSLDSSYEQYF	TGTGCCAGCAGCTTAGACAGCTCCTACGAGCAGTACTTC
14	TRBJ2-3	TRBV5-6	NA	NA	CASSSGFREDTQYF	TGTGCCAGCAGCTCGGGATTCAGGGAGGATACGCAGTATTTT
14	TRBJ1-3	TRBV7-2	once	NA	CASSLGTGGNTIYF	TGTGCCAGCAGCTTAGGTACAGGTGGAAACACCATATATTTT